This TCR beta chain is drawn from a study of blood T cell repertoires in COVID-19. Study-level information: Sites in the United States, Italy and Spain provided acute and convalescent COVID-19 samples. Sample material is recorded as cDNA or gDNA derived from T cells, B-cell-depleted T cells, or PBMCs.

Per the germline V gene, CDR1 is GTSNPN and CDR2 is SVGIG (reference sequence). This CDR3 has 12 amino acids. With 1 base removed from V and 5 bases from J, the gap between germline ends came to 5 bases. Study processing details: Nucleated cell number was recorded as an estimate derived from reference gene primer amplification. Only in-frame clones appear in the TCRdb table, and some are missing; sequencing was by immunoSEQ multiplex PCR. The V and J calls and the clone size are those of that table, but D and trimming were determined from the DNA. This sample has fewer than 110,000 clones, with 80% to 90% found just once.

This clonotype was sampled from a middle-aged man with active or convalescent COVID-19. V is TRBV30 and J is TRBJ1-4; the D is unclear. Sequences were obtained from peripheral blood. The CDR3 coding sequence is TGTGCCTGGAGTGGGCACAATGAAAAACTGTTTTTT. Translation gives CAWSGHNEKLFF.